The rows below give T cell receptor beta chains drawn from one sample of a study of blood T cell repertoires in COVID-19. Repertoires were generated with immunoSEQ multiplex PCR, while TCRdb's copy carries only in-frame clones and drops some. The sample holds fewer than 150,000 clones, approximately 90% seen once. Material: peripheral blood. The origin of the receptors is a woman between 35 and 50 years old with acute or convalescent COVID-19. CDR3s include the opening cysteine and the closing phenylalanine or tryptophan. A D gene is named only where the DNA matches it firmly. Clone size is stated in some rows and not others, as once, few, many or a class when expanded.

CDR3nt,CDR3aa,v_gene,d_gene,abundance,j_gene
TGTGCCAGCAGCCAAGGGAGGGGCACTGAAGCTTTCTTT,CASSQGRGTEAFF,TRBV3-1/TRBV3-2,-,-,TRBJ1-1
TGTGCCAGCAGCCCGTTGGTAGACGAGCAGTACTTC,CASSPLVDEQYF,TRBV6-2/TRBV6-3,-,-,TRBJ2-7
TGTGCCAGCAGTTCTAGGGGGGGCGTTGGCAATCAGCCCCAGCATTTT,CASSSRGGVGNQPQHF,TRBV6-5,-,-,TRBJ1-5
TGTGCCAGCAGCTTAAAGGCGGGGCGGGATGAAAAACTGTTTTTT,CASSLKAGRDEKLFF,TRBV7-3,-,once,TRBJ1-4
TGTGCCAGTAGTATCGGTGGACAGGGCTCCTACGAGCAGTACTTC,CASSIGGQGSYEQYF,TRBV19,TRBD1,-,TRBJ2-7
TGTGCCAGCTCACCGGACAGGGGTGGGAACACTGAAGCTTTCTTT,CASSPDRGGNTEAFF,TRBV18,TRBD1,-,TRBJ1-1
TGTGCCAGCAGCGCGGACAGGGGGTCCTACGAGCAGTACTTC,CASSADRGSYEQYF,TRBV7-2,TRBD1,-,TRBJ2-7
TGCGCCAGCAGCCAAGAAATCGGCCGGGATAGCAATCAGCCCCAGCATTTT,CASSQEIGRDSNQPQHF,TRBV4-3,-,-,TRBJ1-5
TGTGCCAGCAGTTCGTCAACTCTTGGCTACACCTTC,CASSSSTLGYTF,TRBV28,-,-,TRBJ1-2
TGTGCCAGCAGCTTATGGGCAACGGCCACAGATACGCAGTATTTT,CASSLWATATDTQYF,TRBV7-2,-,-,TRBJ2-3
TGTGCCACTCCCCCCCATGTAGGGCGGGGGGGCCGAAGACGCACAGATACGCAGTATTTT,CATPPHVGRGGRRRTDTQYF,TRBV7-4,TRBD2,-,TRBJ2-3
TGTGCCAGCAACCCACAGGGGAATAAGTACGAGCAGTACTTC,CASNPQGNKYEQYF,TRBV6-2/TRBV6-3,TRBD1,-,TRBJ2-7
TGTGCCAGCGAGACTAACTATGGCTACACCTTC,CASETNYGYTF,TRBV28,-,-,TRBJ1-2
TGTGCCAGTACTCAGGGGAATCATAATTCACCCCTCCACTTT,CASTQGNHNSPLHF,TRBV25-1,-,-,TRBJ1-6
TGCAGCGCAACCGGGACACTGAACACCGGGGAGCTGTTTTTT,CSATGTLNTGELFF,TRBV29-1,-,-,TRBJ2-2
TGTGCAAGTCGCCGGACAAGGGGCAAAGAGACCCAGTACTTC,CASRRTRGKETQYF,TRBV12-2,-,-,TRBJ2-5
TGTGCCAGCAGCTCCTATAGACAGGACCCCTCGCCCTACAATGAGCAGTTCTTC,CASSSYRQDPSPYNEQFF,TRBV11-2,-,-,TRBJ2-1
TGTGCCAGCAGCCTTCTGGCGGGGGGAGGGGAGACCCAGTACTTC,CASSLLAGGGETQYF,TRBV5-4,TRBD2,once,TRBJ2-5
TGCAGCGCCCGACAGGGACTCTCCTACGAGCAGTACTTC,CSARQGLSYEQYF,TRBV29-1,-,-,TRBJ2-7
TGTGCCTGGAGCCCGGGCCCTGCGGGAAAACTGTTTTTT,CAWSPGPAGKLFF,TRBV30,-,-,TRBJ1-4
TGCGCCAGCAGCCCCCTAGCGGGAATCTACAATGAGCAGTTCTTC,CASSPLAGIYNEQFF,TRBV5-1,TRBD2,-,TRBJ2-1
TGCGCCAGCAGCTTCGCGACAGGGACGAGCTCCTATAATTCACCCCTCCACTTT,CASSFATGTSSYNSPLHF,TRBV5-1,TRBD1,-,TRBJ1-6
TGTGCCAGCAGTGAACGACAGTATAGCAATCAGCCCCAGCATTTT,CASSERQYSNQPQHF,TRBV2,-,-,TRBJ1-5
TGTGCCACCGCAAGACAGAAGGCAATGAGTGAGCAGTTCTTC,CATARQKAMSEQFF,TRBV7-2,-,-,TRBJ2-1
TGTGCCAGCAGCTTTTATACGGCAGGGAACTATGGCTACACCTTC,CASSFYTAGNYGYTF,TRBV7-2,-,-,TRBJ1-2
TGTGCCAGTCTACTGGGAAGCGGGGGGGCCTACAATGAGCAGTTCTTC,CASLLGSGGAYNEQFF,TRBV7-2,TRBD2,-,TRBJ2-1
TGTGCCAGCTCACCAGAGACTAGCGGATTTCCCGGGGAGCTGTTTTTT,CASSPETSGFPGELFF,TRBV18,TRBD2,-,TRBJ2-2
TGTGCCAGCAGCGTAGGGTGGGGGGATAATGAAGCTTTCTTT,CASSVGWGDNEAFF,TRBV9,-,-,TRBJ1-1
TGTGCCAGCAGCCTCAGACAGGGCCCTTACTCCGGGGAGCTGTTTTTT,CASSLRQGPYSGELFF,TRBV11-1,TRBD1,-,TRBJ2-2
TGTGCCAGCAGCTTGATCGTGAACACTGAAGCTTTCTTT,CASSLIVNTEAFF,TRBV5-5,-,-,TRBJ1-1
TGCGCCAGCAGGGATCCCGGGATGACAGATACGCAGTATTTT,CASRDPGMTDTQYF,TRBV5-1,-,-,TRBJ2-3
TGTGCCAGCAGCTTGGAAGGGGTTAACCTATTACTACCCCTCCACTTT,CASSLEGVNLLLPLHF,TRBV5-5,-,-,TRBJ1-6
TGTGCCTGGAGTCAGGACAGCTACGAGCAGTACTTC,CAWSQDSYEQYF,TRBV30,-,-,TRBJ2-7
TGTGCCACCAGTGATCCCACGACAGGGGGCAGGGAGCAGTACTTC,CATSDPTTGGREQYF,TRBV24-1,TRBD1,-,TRBJ2-7
TGTGCCAGCTCACCGGCCGGCCTAGCGGGATCCTACGAGCAGTACTTC,CASSPAGLAGSYEQYF,TRBV18,TRBD2,-,TRBJ2-7
TGTGCCAGCAGCGTAGCGGAGGGCTCGGCGGCACCCCTCCACTTT,CASSVAEGSAAPLHF,TRBV9,-,few,TRBJ1-6
TGTGCCAGCAGCTTAGCTTTCGGGCAGGGTGACAATCAGCCCCAGCATTTT,CASSLAFGQGDNQPQHF,TRBV7-9,-,-,TRBJ1-5
TGTGCCAGCAGCTTAGGACAGATTAAGGGGGAGACCCAGTACTTC,CASSLGQIKGETQYF,TRBV11-2,-,-,TRBJ2-5
TGTGCCAGTAGTACCGGGACAGCCTATGGCTACACCTTC,CASSTGTAYGYTF,TRBV19,TRBD1,-,TRBJ1-2
TGCGCCAGCAGTCCTAAAGTACAGGGGGCAAATGAAAAACTGTTTTTT,CASSPKVQGANEKLFF,TRBV23-1,TRBD1,-,TRBJ1-4
TGTGCCAGCAGTTACCCTGAATCGGGTCAGCCCCAGCATTTT,CASSYPESGQPQHF,TRBV6-6,-,-,TRBJ1-5
TGTGCCAGCAGCCCATCCTACGAGCAGTACTTC,CASSPSYEQYF,TRBV11-2,-,-,TRBJ2-7